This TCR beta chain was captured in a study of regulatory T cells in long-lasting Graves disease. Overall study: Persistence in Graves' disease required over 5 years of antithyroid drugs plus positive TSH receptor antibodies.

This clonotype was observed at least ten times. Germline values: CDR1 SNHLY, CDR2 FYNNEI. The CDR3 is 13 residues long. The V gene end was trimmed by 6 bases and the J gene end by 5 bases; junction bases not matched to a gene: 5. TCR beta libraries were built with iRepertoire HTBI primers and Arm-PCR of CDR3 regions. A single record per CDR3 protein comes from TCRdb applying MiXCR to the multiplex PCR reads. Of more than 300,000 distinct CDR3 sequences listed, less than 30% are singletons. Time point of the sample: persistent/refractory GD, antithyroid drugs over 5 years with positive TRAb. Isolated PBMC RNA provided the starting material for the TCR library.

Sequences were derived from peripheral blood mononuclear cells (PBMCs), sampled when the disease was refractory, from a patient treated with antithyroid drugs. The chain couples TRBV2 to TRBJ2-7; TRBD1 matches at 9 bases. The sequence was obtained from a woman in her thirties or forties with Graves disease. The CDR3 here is CASRNRGLHEQYF. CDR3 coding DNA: TGTGCCAGCAGGAACAGGGGGCTGCACGAGCAGTACTTC.